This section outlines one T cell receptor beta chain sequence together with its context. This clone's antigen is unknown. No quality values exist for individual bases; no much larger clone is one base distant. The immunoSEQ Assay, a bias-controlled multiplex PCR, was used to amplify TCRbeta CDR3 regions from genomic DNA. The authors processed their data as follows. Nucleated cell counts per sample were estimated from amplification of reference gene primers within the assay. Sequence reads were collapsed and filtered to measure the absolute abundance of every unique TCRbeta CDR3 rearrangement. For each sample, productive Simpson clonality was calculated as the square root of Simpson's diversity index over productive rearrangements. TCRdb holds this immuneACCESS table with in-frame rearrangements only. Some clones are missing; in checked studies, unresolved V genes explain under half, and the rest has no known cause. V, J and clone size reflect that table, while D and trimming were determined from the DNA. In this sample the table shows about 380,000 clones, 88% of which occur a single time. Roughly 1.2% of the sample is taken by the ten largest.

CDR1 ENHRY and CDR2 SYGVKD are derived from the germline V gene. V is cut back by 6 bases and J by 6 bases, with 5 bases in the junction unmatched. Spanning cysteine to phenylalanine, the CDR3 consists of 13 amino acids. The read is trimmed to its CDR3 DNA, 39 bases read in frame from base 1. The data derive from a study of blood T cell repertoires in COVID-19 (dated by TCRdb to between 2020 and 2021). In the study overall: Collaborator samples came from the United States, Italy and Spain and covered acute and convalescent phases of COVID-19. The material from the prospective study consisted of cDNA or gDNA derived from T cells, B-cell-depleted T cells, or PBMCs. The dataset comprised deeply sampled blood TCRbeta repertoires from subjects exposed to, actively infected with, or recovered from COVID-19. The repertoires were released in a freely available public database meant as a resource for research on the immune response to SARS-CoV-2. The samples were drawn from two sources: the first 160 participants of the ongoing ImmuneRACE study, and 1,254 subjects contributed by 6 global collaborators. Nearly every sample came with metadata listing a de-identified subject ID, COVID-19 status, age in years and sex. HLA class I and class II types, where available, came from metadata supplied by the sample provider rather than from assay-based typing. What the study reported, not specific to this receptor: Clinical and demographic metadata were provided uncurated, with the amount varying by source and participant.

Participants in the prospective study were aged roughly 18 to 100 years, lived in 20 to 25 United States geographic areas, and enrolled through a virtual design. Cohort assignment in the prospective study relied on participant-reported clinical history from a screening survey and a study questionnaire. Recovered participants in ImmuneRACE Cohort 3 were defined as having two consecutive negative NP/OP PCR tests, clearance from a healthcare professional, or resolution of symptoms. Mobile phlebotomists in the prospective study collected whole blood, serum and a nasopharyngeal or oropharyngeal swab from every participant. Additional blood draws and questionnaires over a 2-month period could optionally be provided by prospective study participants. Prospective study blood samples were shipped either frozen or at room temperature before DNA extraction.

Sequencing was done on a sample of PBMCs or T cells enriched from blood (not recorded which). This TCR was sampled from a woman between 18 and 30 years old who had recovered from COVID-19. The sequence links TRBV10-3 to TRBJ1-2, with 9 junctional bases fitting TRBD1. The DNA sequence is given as TGTGCCATCAGGACCGGGACAGGGCATGGCTACACCTTC. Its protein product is CAIRTGTGHGYTF.